This T cell receptor (beta chain) was sequenced during a study of cytomegalovirus exposure and HLA in healthy donors. Both 60 Vbeta primers and 13 Jbeta primers went into the PCR. Clones were read by immunoSEQ multiplex PCR, and TCRdb kept only the in-frame ones, dropping some. Here the sample spans fewer than 250,000 clones, around 87% being singletons. The CDR3 covers 11 residues. CDR1 is GTSNPN, CDR2 SVGIG, per germline (reference sequence). After removal of 5 bases from V and 2 bases from J, the junction contained 0 bases not matched to a gene. This sequence was found in a boy aged 2 to 10 in good health and CMV-seronegative. Sequencing was done on a sample of PBMCs. The chain has TRBV30 and TRBJ2-7, with 7 bases that match TRBD1. The CDR3 sequence is CAWDRAYEQYF. The DNA of the CDR3 is TGTGCCTGGGACAGGGCCTACGAGCAGTACTTC.